This TCR beta chain is from a study of OX40 agonist ivuxolimab in advanced cancers. Here immunoSEQ multiplex PCR was the method, and the copy in TCRdb shows in-frame clones only, minus some. In the table there are about 79,000 clones, about 90% of which are singletons. Trimming shortened V by 0 bases and J by 3 bases, and 15 bases separated the two germline ends. The V gene's germline CDR1 is SGDLS and CDR2 YYNGEE. The CDR3 is made up of 16 amino acids. Individuals having autoimmune disease history or systemic immunosuppression were not enrolled. The TCR comes from an adult with an advanced solid tumor such as melanoma, head and neck, liver or kidney cancer. Specimen: CD4+ or CD8+ T cells sorted from blood, collected in a trial of the OX40 agonist ivuxolimab. V usage is TRBV9 and J usage is TRBJ1-1, with unresolved D. The CDR3 protein is CASSVAHVPAHTEAFF. The CDR3 DNA is TGTGCCAGCAGCGTAGCCCACGTCCCCGCGCACACTGAAGCTTTCTTT.